What follows are 19 T cell receptor beta chains derived from one specimen sequenced in a study of T cell responses to AZD1222 COVID-19 vaccine. TCRdb's copy holds only in-frame clones and misses some; the assay was immunoSEQ multiplex PCR. The sample contains about 130,000 clones, about 94% of which appear only once. This specimen consisted of peripheral blood, obtained on day 0 of AZD1222 vaccination. These receptors originate from an adult in good health.

V gene TRBV11-3 combines with J gene TRBJ2-7, with no clear D. This CDR3 has 13 residues. V dropped 1 base and J dropped 9 bases, with 13 bases sitting between them. The V gene's germline CDR1 is SGHNT and CDR2 YENEEA. As DNA, the CDR3 is TGTGCCAGCAGCTTAGGGGTGTACGGGTTGCAGTACTTC. Protein: CASSLGVYGLQYF.

The CDR3 DNA reads as TGTGCCAGTAGTGCCACTTACTTCGGGTACGAGCAGTACTTC. Its protein is CASSATYFGYEQYF. The chain recombines TRBV19 with TRBJ2-7, with unresolved D. The CDR3 totals 14 residues. CDR1 and CDR2 from the germline V gene are LNHDA and SQIVND (reference sequence). V gave up 5 bases and J gave up 4 bases, with 15 bases separating them.

The rearrangement joins TRBV5-4 to TRBJ1-1; 8 bases line up with TRBD1. The V and J ends lost 4 bases and 4 bases, in that order; junction bases with no gene match: 0. The V gene's germline CDR1 is SGHNT and CDR2 YYREEE (reference sequence). The CDR3 totals 12 residues. CDR3 nucleotides: TGTGCCAGCAGCCAGGGGGCCACTGAAGCTTTCTTT. Its protein product is CASSQGATEAFF.

The J gene is TRBJ2-7, the V gene TRBV21-1. TRBV21-1 is a pseudogene. The CDR3 consists of 14 residues. CDR3 sequence: CASGASPSCVRQYF. The CDR3, as DNA: TGTGCCAGCGGGGCTAGCCCCTCGTGTGTGCGGCAGTACTTC.

Notes on this clone: Other DNA sequences from this sample encode an identical CDR3 as well. The gene calls are TRBV18 and TRBJ1-2; TRBD1 matches 10 bases. The J segment lost 7 bases and the V segment lost 3 bases, leaving 2 bases of the junction unmatched. The CDR3 has 13 residues. Germline assignment: CDR1 KGHSH and CDR2 LQKENI. The CDR3 protein is CASSPGQGTGYTF. CDR3 nucleotides: TGTGCCAGCTCACCGGGACAGGGGACTGGCTACACCTTC.

The genes are TRBV7-2 and TRBJ1-1; D remains unclear. The V end lost 0 bases, the J end lost 0 bases, and 8 bases lay between the germline ends. Germline lookup yields CDR1 SGHTA and CDR2 FQGNSA. CDR3 size: 15 residues. DNA for the CDR3: TGTGCCAGCAGCTTAGCTGGGAGACTGAACACTGAAGCTTTCTTT. It translates to CASSLAGRLNTEAFF.

DNA of the CDR3: TGTGCCAGCAGCCAGAAACTCGGGACAGGGGCTCCGAATTCACCCCTCCACTTT. Translation: CASSQKLGTGAPNSPLHF. This chain uses TRBV14 with TRBJ1-6; 10 bases line up with TRBD1. Germline V gene sequence: CDR1 SGHDN, CDR2 FVKESK. J gave up 7 bases and V 3 bases, and 12 bases lay outside the gene matches. The CDR3 has 18 amino acids.

This clone came up once. This chain joins TRBV12-3 or TRBV12-4 and TRBJ1-2, with D perhaps TRBD1 (6 bases). V lost 4 bases to trimming and J lost 4 bases, with 7 bases between them. The CDR3 has 12 residues. The CDR3 protein is CASSWTVYGYTF. The CDR3 region has the DNA TGTGCCAGCAGTTGGACAGTCTATGGCTACACCTTC.

This clone was detected once. The V and J genes are TRBV2 and TRBJ1-1; D is uncertain. Trimming pared 3 bases from V and 0 bases from J, leaving 5 bases between. Germline CDR1 reads SNHLY; CDR2 reads FYNNEI. CDR3 length: 13 residues. The CDR3 reads CASSDGMNTEAFF. The CDR3 coding sequence is TGTGCCAGCAGTGACGGAATGAACACTGAAGCTTTCTTT.

The chain links TRBV9 to TRBJ1-3; no definite D call. The CDR3 consists of 14 residues. Germline V lookup: CDR1 SGDLS, CDR2 YYNGEE. V was shortened by 3 bases and J by 0 bases, with 7 bases between the two germline ends. CDR3 sequence (DNA): TGTGCCAGCAGCGCCGCCAGCTCTGGAAACACCATATATTTT. The encoded protein is CASSAASSGNTIYF.

The rearrangement uses TRBV5-1 and TRBJ2-7; tentatively, D is TRBD1 (6 bases). The V gene's germline CDR1 is SGHRS and CDR2 YFSETQ. This CDR3 comprises 14 residues. V lost 4 bases and J lost 6, with 17 bases in between. CDR3 nucleotide sequence: TGCGCCAGCAGCCCGGGACACGGGTTCGTCGAGCAGTACTTC. Protein: CASSPGHGFVEQYF. The whole variable domain, filled in from reference TRBV5-1 and TRBJ2-7, reads KAGVTQTPRYLIKTRGQQVTLSCSPISGHRSVSWYQQTPGQGLQFLFEYFSETQRNKGNFPGRFSGRQFSNSRSEMNVSTLELGDSALYLCASSPGHGFVEQYFGPGTRLTVT.

The genes are TRBV11-3 and TRBJ2-2; D gene uncertain. The CDR3 is 13 amino acids. Germline CDR1 and CDR2: SGHNT and YENEEA. The V and J ends lost 1 base and 5 bases respectively, with 5 bases between them. CDR3 bases: TGTGCCAGCAGCTTAGGGGTTACCGGGGAGCTGTTTTTT. Encoded protein: CASSLGVTGELFF.

The V and J genes are TRBV5-1 and TRBJ2-7, with TRBD1 identical over 9 bases. The CDR3 consists of 15 residues. With V trimmed by 0 bases and J by 3 bases, 4 bases remained unmatched. The germline V gene encodes CDR1 SGHRS and CDR2 YFSETQ. In nucleotides, the CDR3 is TGCGCCAGCAGCTTGGAGGGGACAGGGATCTACGAGCAGTACTTC. Its protein product is CASSLEGTGIYEQYF.

The genes are TRBV19 and TRBJ1-2; TRBD1 matches at 9 bases. The CDR3 is 13 amino acids. V lost 4 bases and J lost 4; bases outside the gene matches: 1. The germline V gene encodes CDR1 LNHDA and CDR2 SQIVND (reference sequence). In DNA form, the CDR3 reads TGTGCCAGTAGTACACAGGGGGCCTATGGCTACACCTTC. Its translation is CASSTQGAYGYTF.

CDR3 region: CASSQGRISYNEQFF. The CDR3 nucleotides are TGCGCCAGCAGCCAAGGGAGGATCTCCTACAATGAGCAGTTCTTC. This sequence joins TRBV4-3 and TRBJ2-1; TRBD2 is a possible D gene (5 bases). The CDR3 length is 15 residues. Trimming cost V 1 base and J 0 bases, with 7 bases left between them. CDR1 is LGHNA and CDR2 is YSLEER in the germline V gene.

The chain couples TRBV28 to TRBJ1-6, with a tentative D call TRBD1 (6 bases). Germline V gene lookup returns CDR1 MDHEN and CDR2 SYDVKM. This CDR3 has 12 residues. V was shortened by 8 bases and J by 7 bases, with 9 bases between the two germline ends. Here the CDR3 reads CASVGGNSPLHF. The CDR3 DNA reads TGTGCCAGCGTAGGGGGAAATTCACCCCTCCACTTT.

The V gene is TRBV7-9, the J gene TRBJ2-7; D gene ambiguous. The germline V gene has CDR1 SEHNR and CDR2 FQNEAQ (reference sequence). The V end was cut by 1 base, the J end by 2 bases, with 9 bases between. This CDR3 has 14 amino acids. CDR3 protein: CASSLDGRTYEQYF. In DNA, the CDR3 is TGTGCCAGCAGCTTAGATGGGCGCACCTACGAGCAGTACTTC.

This rearrangement joins TRBV2 to TRBJ1-1; D may be TRBD1 (5 bases). V was cut by 5 bases and J by 2 bases, with 21 bases left in between. Germline assignment: CDR1 SNHLY and CDR2 FYNNEI. The CDR3 has 17 residues. The CDR3 DNA reads as TGTGCCAGCAGTCATTCGAGGAAATGGGGGGGTAACACTGAAGCTTTCTTT. Translation: CASSHSRKWGGNTEAFF.

The V gene is TRBV2, the J gene TRBJ2-3; TRBD2 agrees at 7 bases. The CDR3 has 14 residues. Germline CDR1 and CDR2: SNHLY and FYNNEI. Unmatched junction bases numbered 4, after V lost 6 bases and J lost 1 base. In DNA form, the CDR3 reads TGTGCCAGCAGCCTTACTAGCGGCACAGATACGCAGTATTTT. Its translation is CASSLTSGTDTQYF.